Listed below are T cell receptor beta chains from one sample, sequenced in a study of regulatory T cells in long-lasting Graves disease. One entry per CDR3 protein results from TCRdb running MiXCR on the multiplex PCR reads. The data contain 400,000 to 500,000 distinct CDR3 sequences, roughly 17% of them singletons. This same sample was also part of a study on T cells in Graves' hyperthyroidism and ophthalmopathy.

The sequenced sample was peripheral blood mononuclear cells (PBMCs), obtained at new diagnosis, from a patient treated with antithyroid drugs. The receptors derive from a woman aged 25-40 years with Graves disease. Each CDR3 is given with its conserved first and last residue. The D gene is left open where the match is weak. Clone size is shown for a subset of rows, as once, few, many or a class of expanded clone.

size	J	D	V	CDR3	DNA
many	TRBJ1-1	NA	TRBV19	CASRVQAQNTEAFF	TGTGCCAGTAGAGTCCAGGCGCAGAACACTGAAGCTTTCTTT
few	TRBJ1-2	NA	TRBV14	CASSQAVATGIYTF	TGTGCCAGCAGCCAAGCAGTGGCAACTGGTATCTACACCTTC
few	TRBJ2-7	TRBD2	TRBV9	CASSVDSGKRYF	TGTGCCAGCAGCGTAGATAGCGGGAAAAGGTACTTC
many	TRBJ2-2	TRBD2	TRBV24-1	CATSDPGLGSTGELFF	TGTGCCACCAGTGATCCCGGACTAGGGAGCACCGGGGAGCTGTTTTTT
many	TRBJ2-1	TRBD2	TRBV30	CAWRGRGYNEQFF	TGTGCCTGGAGGGGGAGGGGTTACAATGAGCAGTTCTTC
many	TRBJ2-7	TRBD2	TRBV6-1	CASSPTGLATHEQYF	TGTGCCAGCAGTCCGACAGGACTAGCCACCCACGAGCAGTACTTC
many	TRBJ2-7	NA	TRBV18	CASTATLGDYEQYF	TGTGCCAGCACTGCGACCCTGGGGGATTACGAGCAGTACTTC
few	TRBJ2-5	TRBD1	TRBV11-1	CASSYGTGRGNQETQYF	TGTGCCAGCAGCTACGGGACAGGGCGGGGAAACCAAGAGACCCAGTACTTC
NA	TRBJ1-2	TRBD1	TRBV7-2	CASSLGGGEVLYGYTF	TGTGCCAGCAGCTTGGGAGGGGGCGAAGTTCTCTATGGCTACACCTTC
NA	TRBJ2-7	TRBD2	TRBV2	CASSERPSGGYEQYF	TGTGCCAGCAGTGAAAGGCCTAGCGGGGGCTACGAGCAGTACTTC
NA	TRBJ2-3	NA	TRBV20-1	CSARWQRGTDTQYF	TGCAGTGCTAGATGGCAGCGGGGCACAGATACGCAGTATTTT
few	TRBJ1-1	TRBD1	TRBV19	CASSPLGQGNTEAFF	TGTGCCAGTAGTCCCCTGGGACAGGGGAACACTGAAGCTTTCTTT
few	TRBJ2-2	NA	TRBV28	CASSFGGARTTNTGELFF	TGTGCCAGCAGTTTTGGGGGTGCCCGGACAACGAACACCGGGGAGCTGTTTTTT
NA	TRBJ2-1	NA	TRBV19	CATVGRGAVSYNEQFF	TGTGCTACGGTAGGAAGGGGAGCGGTCTCCTACAATGAGCAGTTCTTC
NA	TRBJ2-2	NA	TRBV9	CASSVYAGNTGELFF	TGTGCCAGCAGCGTTTACGCTGGGAACACCGGGGAGCTGTTTTTT
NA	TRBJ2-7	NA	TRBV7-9	CASAYRDGPLEQYF	TGTGCCAGCGCCTACCGGGACGGCCCTCTCGAGCAGTACTTC
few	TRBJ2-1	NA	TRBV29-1	CSVVSGPGAEQFF	TGCAGCGTCGTTAGCGGACCAGGGGCTGAGCAGTTCTTC
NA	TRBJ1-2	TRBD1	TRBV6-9	CASSSAGTGFDYTF	TGTGCCAGCAGTTCCGCCGGGACAGGGTTTGACTACACCTTC
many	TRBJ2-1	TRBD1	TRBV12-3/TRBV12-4	CASRQKPGTGPNEQFF	TGTGCCAGCAGACAGAAACCCGGGACAGGGCCCAATGAGCAGTTCTTC